The present T cell receptor (beta chain) was sequenced within a study of blood T cell repertoires in COVID-19. Study-wide context: In each case, the material was cDNA or gDNA derived from T cells, B-cell-depleted T cells, or PBMCs.

Per the authors' pipeline: Estimates of nucleated cell counts were drawn from the amplification of reference gene primers. Profiling relied on immunoSEQ multiplex PCR, and the TCRdb table lists in-frame clones only, not all of them. D and trimming come from the DNA, and the V and J calls and clone size come from that table. The sample holds 150,000 to 200,000 clones, around 79% seen once. This clone has just a few counts. The material sequenced was peripheral blood. This clonotype was obtained from a man aged 55 to 70 with active or convalescent COVID-19.

CDR3 nucleotide sequence: TGTGCCAGCAGTTACTCCGGGACAGGGAACACTGAAGCTTTCTTT. This codes for CASSYSGTGNTEAFF. The chain uses TRBV6-5 and TRBJ1-1; 8 bases are shared with TRBD1. Germline V gives CDR1 MNHEY, CDR2 SVGAGI. The CDR3 length is 15 residues. J gave up 1 base and V 0 bases, and 1 base lay outside the gene matches.